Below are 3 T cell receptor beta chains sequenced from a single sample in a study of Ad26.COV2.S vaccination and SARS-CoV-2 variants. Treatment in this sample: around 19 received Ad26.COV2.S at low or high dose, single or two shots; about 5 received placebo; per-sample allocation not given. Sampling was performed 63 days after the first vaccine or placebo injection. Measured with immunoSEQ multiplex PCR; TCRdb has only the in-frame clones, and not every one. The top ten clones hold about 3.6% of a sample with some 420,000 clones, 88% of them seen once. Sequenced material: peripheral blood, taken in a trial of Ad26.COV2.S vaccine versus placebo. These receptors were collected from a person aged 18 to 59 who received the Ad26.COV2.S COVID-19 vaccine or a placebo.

The CDR3 DNA is TGTGCCAGCAGCGTAACCCGACAGGAGAACACCGGGGAGCTGTTTTTT. It specifies CASSVTRQENTGELFF. The chain links TRBV9 to TRBJ2-2, with TRBD1 as a possible D gene (6 bases). The V and J ends lost 1 base and 1 base respectively, with 11 bases between them. Germline-derived CDR1 and CDR2 are SGDLS and YYNGEE. The CDR3 extends over 16 amino acids.

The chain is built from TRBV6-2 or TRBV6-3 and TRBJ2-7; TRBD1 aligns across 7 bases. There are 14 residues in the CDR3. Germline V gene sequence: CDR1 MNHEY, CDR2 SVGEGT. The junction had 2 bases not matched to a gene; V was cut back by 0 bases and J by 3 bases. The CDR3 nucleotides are TGTGCCAGCAGTTACTCCGGACAGGACTACGAGCAGTACTTC. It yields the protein CASSYSGQDYEQYF.

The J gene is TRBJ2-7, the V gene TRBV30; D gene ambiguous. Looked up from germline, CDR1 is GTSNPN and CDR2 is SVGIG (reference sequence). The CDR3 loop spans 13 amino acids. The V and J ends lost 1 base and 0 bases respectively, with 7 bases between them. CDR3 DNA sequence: TGTGCCTGGAGTGCCCAGAGCTCCTACGAGCAGTACTTC. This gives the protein CAWSAQSSYEQYF.